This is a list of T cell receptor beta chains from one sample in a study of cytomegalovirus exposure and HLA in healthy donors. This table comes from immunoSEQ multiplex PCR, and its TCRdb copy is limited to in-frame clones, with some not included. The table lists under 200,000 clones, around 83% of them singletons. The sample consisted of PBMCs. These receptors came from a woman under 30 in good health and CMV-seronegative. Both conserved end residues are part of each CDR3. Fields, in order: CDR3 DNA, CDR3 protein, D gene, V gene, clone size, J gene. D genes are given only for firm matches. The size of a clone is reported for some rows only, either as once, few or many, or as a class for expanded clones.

CDR3nt: TGTGCCAGCACCAAACGACAGGGGGCGATCGTTAATGAGCAGTTCTTC
CDR3aa: CASTKRQGAIVNEQFF
d_gene: TRBD1
v_gene: TRBV11-3
abundance: .
j_gene: TRBJ2-1

CDR3nt: TGCGCCAGCAGTGATTCTGGACTGGAAGAGACCCAGTACTTC
CDR3aa: CASSDSGLEETQYF
d_gene: .
v_gene: TRBV10-2
abundance: .
j_gene: TRBJ2-5

CDR3nt: TGCGCCAGCAGAGGGGGAGTCTATGGCTACACCTTC
CDR3aa: CASRGGVYGYTF
d_gene: .
v_gene: TRBV5-1
abundance: few
j_gene: TRBJ1-2

CDR3nt: TGCGCCAGCAGCACGGACAGGGAGGTCAATGAGCAGTTCTTC
CDR3aa: CASSTDREVNEQFF
d_gene: TRBD1
v_gene: TRBV4-3
abundance: few
j_gene: TRBJ2-1

CDR3nt: TGTGCTAGCAGCTTAGACAGGGAAGATACGCAGTATTTT
CDR3aa: CASSLDREDTQYF
d_gene: TRBD1
v_gene: TRBV7-7
abundance: .
j_gene: TRBJ2-3

CDR3nt: TGTGCCAGCAGTTTACCAGCGGGGAACACCGGGGAGCTGTTTTTT
CDR3aa: CASSLPAGNTGELFF
d_gene: .
v_gene: TRBV27
abundance: .
j_gene: TRBJ2-2

CDR3nt: TGTGCCAGCAGCCCTAACGGGTTCTCCACAGATACGCAGTATTTT
CDR3aa: CASSPNGFSTDTQYF
d_gene: .
v_gene: TRBV7-2
abundance: .
j_gene: TRBJ2-3

CDR3nt: TGTGCCTGGAGTGTAGCCGGCGGGGCTTCGCAGTTCTTC
CDR3aa: CAWSVAGGASQFF
d_gene: .
v_gene: TRBV30
abundance: .
j_gene: TRBJ2-1

CDR3nt: TGTGCCAGCAGCCCTACACCCGGACAGGGTGTTAACTATGGCTACACCTTC
CDR3aa: CASSPTPGQGVNYGYTF
d_gene: TRBD1
v_gene: TRBV11-2
abundance: .
j_gene: TRBJ1-2

CDR3nt: TGCGCCAGCAGTGACAGGGGATATGAGCAGTTCTTC
CDR3aa: CASSDRGYEQFF
d_gene: .
v_gene: TRBV10-1
abundance: few
j_gene: TRBJ2-1

CDR3nt: TGTGCTAGTGGTTTGGGGGGGACTCAAGAGACCCAGTACTTC
CDR3aa: CASGLGGTQETQYF
d_gene: .
v_gene: TRBV12-5
abundance: .
j_gene: TRBJ2-5

CDR3nt: TGCGCCAGCAGCCTTCTTCGAGGGTACGAGCAGTACTTC
CDR3aa: CASSLLRGYEQYF
d_gene: .
v_gene: TRBV14
abundance: .
j_gene: TRBJ2-7

CDR3nt: TGTGCCAGCGGACTGCGGGGCTATAATCAGCCCCAGCATTTT
CDR3aa: CASGLRGYNQPQHF
d_gene: .
v_gene: TRBV7-2
abundance: .
j_gene: TRBJ1-5

CDR3nt: TGTGCCAGCAGCTTAAGTAGGGGAGATACGCAGTATTTT
CDR3aa: CASSLSRGDTQYF
d_gene: .
v_gene: TRBV7-2
abundance: .
j_gene: TRBJ2-3

CDR3nt: TGTGCCAGTAGTATAGACCGACAGAGCAATCAGCCCCAGCATTTT
CDR3aa: CASSIDRQSNQPQHF
d_gene: .
v_gene: TRBV19
abundance: .
j_gene: TRBJ1-5

CDR3nt: TGTGCCAGCAGGCCCGGGGTACACAATGAGCAGTTCTTC
CDR3aa: CASRPGVHNEQFF
d_gene: .
v_gene: TRBV6-1
abundance: once
j_gene: TRBJ2-1

CDR3nt: TGTGCCAGCAGTTCTATCGGGAGTCGGGAGACCCAGTACTTC
CDR3aa: CASSSIGSRETQYF
d_gene: .
v_gene: TRBV28
abundance: .
j_gene: TRBJ2-5

CDR3nt: TGTGCCAGCAGGTTTCAGGGGAGCAATCAGCCCCAGCATTTT
CDR3aa: CASRFQGSNQPQHF
d_gene: .
v_gene: TRBV6-5
abundance: few
j_gene: TRBJ1-5

CDR3nt: TGCGCCAGCAGCCAAGATCGGCTAGCCCAAGAGACCCAGTACTTC
CDR3aa: CASSQDRLAQETQYF
d_gene: .
v_gene: TRBV4-3
abundance: few
j_gene: TRBJ2-5

CDR3nt: TGTGCCAGAAGGGGACAGGGGGTGTACAATGAGCAGTTCTTC
CDR3aa: CARRGQGVYNEQFF
d_gene: TRBD1
v_gene: TRBV2
abundance: .
j_gene: TRBJ2-1

CDR3nt: TGTGCCAGCAGCTGGACAGGGACCTCTGGAAACACCATATATTTT
CDR3aa: CASSWTGTSGNTIYF
d_gene: TRBD1
v_gene: TRBV5-6
abundance: .
j_gene: TRBJ1-3

CDR3nt: TGTGCCAGCAGTGTCGGGGGGGTTTTGGTCAATGAGCAGTTCTTC
CDR3aa: CASSVGGVLVNEQFF
d_gene: TRBD2
v_gene: TRBV2
abundance: few
j_gene: TRBJ2-1

CDR3nt: TGCAGCGTTGTAGGGGAACCTAACTATGGCTACACCTTC
CDR3aa: CSVVGEPNYGYTF
d_gene: .
v_gene: TRBV29-1
abundance: .
j_gene: TRBJ1-2

CDR3nt: TGTGCCAGTAGTACAACAGGGAACACTGAAGCTTTCTTT
CDR3aa: CASSTTGNTEAFF
d_gene: .
v_gene: TRBV19
abundance: .
j_gene: TRBJ1-1

CDR3nt: TGTGCCAGCAGTGAAGGTTGGGCAGACAATCAGCCCCAGCATTTT
CDR3aa: CASSEGWADNQPQHF
d_gene: .
v_gene: TRBV2
abundance: .
j_gene: TRBJ1-5

CDR3nt: TGTGCCAGTAGTATAGTGGGACTACAAGAGCGGAGGCAGTACTTC
CDR3aa: CASSIVGLQERRQYF
d_gene: TRBD2
v_gene: TRBV19
abundance: .
j_gene: TRBJ2-7

CDR3nt: TGTGCCAGCAACCCCCAAGGGGAAATAAGTAACTACGAGCAGTACTTC
CDR3aa: CASNPQGEISNYEQYF
d_gene: .
v_gene: TRBV11-2
abundance: .
j_gene: TRBJ2-7

CDR3nt: TGCGCCAGCAGGGAGACGGTTGAGAACTATGGCTACACCTTC
CDR3aa: CASRETVENYGYTF
d_gene: .
v_gene: TRBV5-1
abundance: few
j_gene: TRBJ1-2

CDR3nt: TGTTCCAGCAGCTTAGAGGGGTACTATGGCTACACCTTC
CDR3aa: CSSSLEGYYGYTF
d_gene: .
v_gene: TRBV7-9
abundance: .
j_gene: TRBJ1-2

CDR3nt: TGTGCCAGCAGCGAACAGGGGATGGGGGAGACCCAGTACTTC
CDR3aa: CASSEQGMGETQYF
d_gene: TRBD1
v_gene: TRBV9
abundance: .
j_gene: TRBJ2-5

CDR3nt: TGTGCCAGCAGTCCCGGACATACCAGTCAGCCCCAGCATTTT
CDR3aa: CASSPGHTSQPQHF
d_gene: .
v_gene: TRBV28
abundance: .
j_gene: TRBJ1-5

CDR3nt: TGTGCCAGCAGTTTAGGACAGAGGGTTGAAAAACTGTTTTTT
CDR3aa: CASSLGQRVEKLFF
d_gene: .
v_gene: TRBV6-5
abundance: .
j_gene: TRBJ1-4

CDR3nt: TGTGCCAGCAGTGGGAGGAGCTATGGCTACACCTTC
CDR3aa: CASSGRSYGYTF
d_gene: .
v_gene: TRBV11-2
abundance: .
j_gene: TRBJ1-2

CDR3nt: TGTGCCAGTATCGGACAGCCGAACACTGAAGCTTTCTTT
CDR3aa: CASIGQPNTEAFF
d_gene: .
v_gene: TRBV19
abundance: .
j_gene: TRBJ1-1

CDR3nt: TGTGCCACCAGCCTAGAGCGGGGAGGGACTGAAGCTTTCTTT
CDR3aa: CATSLERGGTEAFF
d_gene: .
v_gene: TRBV15
abundance: once
j_gene: TRBJ1-1

CDR3nt: TGCGCCAGCAGCCGAACCTTCACAGTAAACACTGAAGCTTTCTTT
CDR3aa: CASSRTFTVNTEAFF
d_gene: .
v_gene: TRBV4-1
abundance: few
j_gene: TRBJ1-1

CDR3nt: TGCGCCAGCAGTGACCTCGGGTTCGAGCAGTACTTC
CDR3aa: CASSDLGFEQYF
d_gene: .
v_gene: TRBV10-1
abundance: .
j_gene: TRBJ2-7

CDR3nt: TGCGCCAGCAGCCAAGGAGCAGGGGTCGGGGAAAAACTGTTTTTT
CDR3aa: CASSQGAGVGEKLFF
d_gene: .
v_gene: TRBV4-3
abundance: .
j_gene: TRBJ1-4

CDR3nt: TGTGCCAGCAGCCACTCTGCAGGAAACGAGCAGTACTTC
CDR3aa: CASSHSAGNEQYF
d_gene: .
v_gene: TRBV6-5
abundance: .
j_gene: TRBJ2-7

CDR3nt: TGCAGCGTTGAAAGGGGCGGGGGGCGAGAGACCCAGTACTTC
CDR3aa: CSVERGGGRETQYF
d_gene: TRBD2
v_gene: TRBV29-1
abundance: .
j_gene: TRBJ2-5

CDR3nt: TGTGCCAGCAGGGCGGGGGTCGATTTGAATGGCTACACCTTC
CDR3aa: CASRAGVDLNGYTF
d_gene: .
v_gene: TRBV6-5
abundance: .
j_gene: TRBJ1-2

CDR3nt: TGCGCCAGCAGCTTGGGGCTAGCCTACAATGAGCAGTTCTTC
CDR3aa: CASSLGLAYNEQFF
d_gene: .
v_gene: TRBV5-1
abundance: .
j_gene: TRBJ2-1

CDR3nt: TGTGCCAGCAGCCAACTAGGCGGGGGGTCCACTGAAGCTTTCTTT
CDR3aa: CASSQLGGGSTEAFF
d_gene: .
v_gene: TRBV14
abundance: .
j_gene: TRBJ1-1

CDR3nt: TGTGCCTGGAGCGGGGTAGATACGCAGTATTTT
CDR3aa: CAWSGVDTQYF
d_gene: .
v_gene: TRBV30
abundance: few
j_gene: TRBJ2-3

CDR3nt: TGTGCCAGCAGTTTACTTAGTGGACAGGGGAATGGCTACACCTTC
CDR3aa: CASSLLSGQGNGYTF
d_gene: TRBD1
v_gene: TRBV28
abundance: .
j_gene: TRBJ1-2

CDR3nt: TGTGCCATCAATAACGGGGACTACGAGCAGTACTTC
CDR3aa: CAINNGDYEQYF
d_gene: .
v_gene: TRBV10-3
abundance: .
j_gene: TRBJ2-7

CDR3nt: TGCAGCGTTCATGAGGGCCCCCAAGAGACCCAGTACTTC
CDR3aa: CSVHEGPQETQYF
d_gene: .
v_gene: TRBV29-1
abundance: .
j_gene: TRBJ2-5

CDR3nt: TGTGCCAGCAGTAACGGGGGGCACTTCTACGAGCAGTACTTC
CDR3aa: CASSNGGHFYEQYF
d_gene: .
v_gene: TRBV27
abundance: .
j_gene: TRBJ2-7

CDR3nt: TGTGCTAGTGGTTCGGGTTACTCTCGGGAGGGCCCGTCGACAGATACGCAGTATTTT
CDR3aa: CASGSGYSREGPSTDTQYF
d_gene: TRBD2
v_gene: TRBV12-5
abundance: once
j_gene: TRBJ2-3

CDR3nt: TGTGCCAGCAGCTACACCGGGACTAGCGGTGCTGGGACCCAGTACTTC
CDR3aa: CASSYTGTSGAGTQYF
d_gene: TRBD2
v_gene: TRBV5-6
abundance: .
j_gene: TRBJ2-5

CDR3nt: TGTGCCAGCAGTGAATCAACGAGTCAGCCCCAGCATTTT
CDR3aa: CASSESTSQPQHF
d_gene: .
v_gene: TRBV25-1
abundance: .
j_gene: TRBJ1-5

CDR3nt: TGTGCCAGCAGTTCTAGCGGGAGCACAGATACGCAGTATTTT
CDR3aa: CASSSSGSTDTQYF
d_gene: TRBD2
v_gene: TRBV28
abundance: .
j_gene: TRBJ2-3

CDR3nt: TGTGCCACCAGCAGACCCGGGACAGGGGATCCTGGAAACACCATATATTTT
CDR3aa: CATSRPGTGDPGNTIYF
d_gene: TRBD1
v_gene: TRBV15
abundance: .
j_gene: TRBJ1-3

CDR3nt: TGTGCCAGCAGCCACAGGTACAATGAGCAGTTCTTC
CDR3aa: CASSHRYNEQFF
d_gene: .
v_gene: TRBV6-6
abundance: few
j_gene: TRBJ2-1

CDR3nt: TGTGCCAGCAGTGAATTTCCGGGGGCCGGGGAGCTGTTTTTT
CDR3aa: CASSEFPGAGELFF
d_gene: .
v_gene: TRBV25-1
abundance: once
j_gene: TRBJ2-2

CDR3nt: TGTGCCAGCAGTTTATTCGGTCAGGGCTTACACTACGAGCAGTACTTC
CDR3aa: CASSLFGQGLHYEQYF
d_gene: .
v_gene: TRBV28
abundance: .
j_gene: TRBJ2-7

CDR3nt: TGTGCCAGCAGGCCGGACAGCGCGGGGGAGCTGTTTTTT
CDR3aa: CASRPDSAGELFF
d_gene: .
v_gene: TRBV7-9
abundance: few
j_gene: TRBJ2-2

CDR3nt: TGCAGCGTTGTTCCTAGCGGAGGAGGAGAGACCCAGTACTTC
CDR3aa: CSVVPSGGGETQYF
d_gene: TRBD2
v_gene: TRBV29-1
abundance: few
j_gene: TRBJ2-5

CDR3nt: TGCAGCGTGGGTAACAGTGGTGGGAACACTGAAGCTTTCTTT
CDR3aa: CSVGNSGGNTEAFF
d_gene: .
v_gene: TRBV29-1
abundance: .
j_gene: TRBJ1-1

CDR3nt: TGCGCCAGCAGCCAAGATGTCATAGGACAAGAAGCTTTCTTT
CDR3aa: CASSQDVIGQEAFF
d_gene: .
v_gene: TRBV4-3
abundance: few
j_gene: TRBJ1-1